The 26 T cell receptor beta chains presented below share a single source sample, sequenced in a study of HIV-infected patients and healthy controls. Whole blood was used without fractionation, so all unsorted peripheral T cells were included. Around 500 ng RNA was reverse transcribed with alpha and beta constant-region primers. Separate chain-specific third strand synthesis with multiplexing indices produced the alpha and beta libraries. TCRdb called the 5' RACE reads again in MiXCR, with one record for every CDR3 protein. Of approximately 6,000 distinct CDR3 sequences listed, approximately 11% are singletons. The specimen was blood, collected before antiretroviral therapy. These receptors were obtained from an adult with HIV infection.

This clonotype was seen repeatedly, ten times or more. The chain combines TRBV13 with TRBJ1-1; D is perhaps TRBD1 (6 bases). The CDR3 sequence is 13 residues long. V lost 7 bases to trimming and J lost 1 base, with 10 bases between them. Germline CDR1 and CDR2: PRHDT and FYEKMQ (reference sequence). CDR3 in DNA: TGTGCCAGCATCCCAGGGGAGAACACTGAAGCTTTCTTT. This codes for CASIPGENTEAFF.

In this sample, this clonotype turned up many times. This chain joins TRBV30 and TRBJ2-7, with a possible D match to TRBD2 (5 bases). Trimming took 2 bases from V and 7 from J, leaving 15 bases between them. Germline lookup yields CDR1 GTSNPN and CDR2 SVGIG (reference sequence). This CDR3 region has 13 residues. The DNA for the CDR3 is TGTGCCTGGAGTCAGGACCCCACGGGGGAGCAGTACTTC. Its translation is CAWSQDPTGEQYF.

The chain is built from TRBV30 and TRBJ2-1; no definite D call. Germline V gene lookup returns CDR1 GTSNPN and CDR2 SVGIG (reference sequence). The CDR3 length is 13 residues. The ends were cut back, 3 bases at V and 5 bases at J, with 11 bases in the middle. The CDR3 region has the DNA TGTGCCTGGAGCCCTAACCGACACAATGAGCAGTTCTTC. Encoded protein: CAWSPNRHNEQFF.

This clonotype was seen many times. The rearrangement links TRBV28 to TRBJ1-1; a weak D match, TRBD1 (5 bases). Germline V gene data show CDR1 as MDHEN and CDR2 as SYDVKM. There are 14 residues in the CDR3. Trimming pared 6 bases from V and 4 bases from J, leaving 15 bases between. CDR3 protein: CASRDQGVGTEAFF. CDR3 in DNA: TGTGCCAGCAGGGACCAAGGGGTTGGCACTGAAGCTTTCTTT.

At least ten counts were recorded for this clonotype. The V call is TRBV28, the J call TRBJ2-1; TRBD2 might be the D (5 bases). The CDR3 consists of 15 residues. The V and J ends lost 5 bases and 0 bases respectively, with 11 bases between them. From germline, CDR1 is MDHEN and CDR2 SYDVKM. CDR3 sequence reads: CASSPLGSSYNEQFF. The DNA for the CDR3 is TGTGCCAGCAGTCCCTTGGGGAGCTCCTACAATGAGCAGTTCTTC.

This clonotype was seen ten or more times. The chain joins TRBV9 to TRBJ2-7; 7 bases agree with TRBD1. Per germline, CDR1 SGDLS and CDR2 YYNGEE. V was clipped by 4 bases and J by 3 bases; unmatched bases: 4. This CDR3 region has 13 residues. CDR3 in amino acids: CASSPAGGYEQYF. The CDR3 DNA follows: TGTGCCAGCAGCCCGGCAGGGGGCTACGAGCAGTACTTC.

This clonotype was detected a few times. V usage is TRBV7-2 and J usage is TRBJ2-1; 13 nucleotides align to TRBD2. After removal of 3 bases from V and 4 bases from J, the junction contained 6 bases not matched to a gene. The CDR3 runs to 17 residues. Germline-derived CDR1 and CDR2 are SGHTA and FQGNSA. CDR3 residues: CASSFRGLAGVYNEQFF. The CDR3 DNA is TGTGCCAGCAGCTTTAGAGGACTAGCGGGAGTTTACAATGAGCAGTTCTTC.

This clonotype was counted only a few times. The CDR3 sequence is CSVGGRGLEQYF. The CDR3, as DNA: TGCAGCGTTGGGGGCAGGGGCCTCGAGCAGTACTTC. J is TRBJ2-7 and V is TRBV29-1; D might be TRBD1 (6 bases). This CDR3 spans 12 amino acids. The germline V gene has CDR1 SQVTM and CDR2 ANQGSEA. The V and J ends lost 4 bases and 6 bases respectively, with 13 bases between them.

By share of the sample, this clonotype is medium-sized. The chain recombines TRBV6-2 or TRBV6-3 with TRBJ1-1; D unclear. The V and J ends lost 4 bases and 1 base respectively, with 7 bases between them. CDR1 and CDR2 (germline): MNHEY, SVGEGT. This CDR3 spans 13 amino acids. The CDR3, as DNA: TGTGCCAGCAGTTGGACCGCGAACACTGAAGCTTTCTTT. Its protein product is CASSWTANTEAFF.

The chain uses TRBV28 and TRBJ1-2; D is undetermined. The CDR3 spans 16 residues. Trimming pared 6 bases from V and 0 bases from J, leaving 17 bases between. Germline V lookup: CDR1 MDHEN, CDR2 SYDVKM. The CDR3 protein is CASSILPPEPNYGYTF. The CDR3 DNA follows: TGTGCCAGCAGCATACTCCCGCCTGAACCTAACTATGGCTACACCTTC.

This clonotype showed up just a few times. The CDR3 region has the DNA TGTGCCAGCATCCCCGGACAGGGGACGGGCGGCTACACCTTC. Protein sequence: CASIPGQGTGGYTF. This sequence joins TRBV7-2 and TRBJ1-2; 9 nucleotides match TRBD1. V was clipped by 7 bases and J by 8 bases; unmatched bases: 11. Germline CDR1 reads SGHTA; CDR2 reads FQGNSA. The CDR3 loop spans 14 amino acids. Complete variable domain (other parts from reference TRBV7-2 and TRBJ1-2): GAGVSQSPSNKVTEKGKDVELRCDPISGHTALYWYRQSLGQGLEFLIYFQGNSAPDKSGLPSDRFSAERTGGSVSTLTIQRTQQEDSAVYLCASIPGQGTGGYTFGSGTRLTVV.

V gene TRBV28 combines with J gene TRBJ1-2, with TRBD1 matching 7 bases. The CDR3 length is 14 residues. The ends lost 3 bases at V and 7 bases at J; junction bases unmatched: 8. Germline assignment: CDR1 MDHEN and CDR2 SYDVKM. The DNA of the CDR3 is TGTGCCAGCAGTTTTGTAGGGGGCAAAAGTGGCTACACCTTC. This encodes CASSFVGGKSGYTF.

This clonotype is medium-sized by share. V is TRBV6-6 and J is TRBJ1-2, with D unresolved. The CDR3 is 15 residues long. V was cut by 5 bases and J by 4 bases, with 17 bases left in between. In germline, CDR1 is MNHNY, CDR2 SVGAGI (reference sequence). CDR3 sequence (DNA): TGTGCCAGCAGTCGACTAGCTGGGGAGGGCTATGGCTACACCTTC. Amino acid sequence: CASSRLAGEGYGYTF.

This clonotype has a handful of counts. The rearrangement links TRBV11-3 to TRBJ2-3; TRBD2 aligns across 9 bases. Germline CDR1 reads SGHNT; CDR2 reads YENEEA. The CDR3 runs 15 residues. Germline trimming cut 6 bases from V and 0 bases from J; bases unmatched to any gene: 4. CDR3 nucleotides: TGTGCCAGCAGTATGGGACTAGCTAGCACAGATACGCAGTATTTT. It encodes CASSMGLASTDTQYF.

Ten or more counts support this clonotype. V is TRBV18 and J is TRBJ2-3; D call uncertain. The germline gives CDR1 KGHSH, CDR2 LQKENI. Between the trimmed V and J ends, which lost 1 base and 2 bases, there was a span of 4 bases. This CDR3 region has 13 residues. The CDR3 reads CASSPRTTDTQYF. The CDR3 bases are TGTGCCAGCTCACCACGAACCACAGATACGCAGTATTTT.

The sample holds many counts of this clonotype. V and J are TRBV7-9 and TRBJ1-5; D is unclear. This CDR3 comprises 15 residues. The germline V and J ends were trimmed by 1 base and 5 bases, with 12 bases remaining between them. Germline V gene sequence: CDR1 SEHNR, CDR2 FQNEAQ (reference sequence). The CDR3 DNA reads TGTGCCAGCAGCTTAGATACAGTGCTGTATCAGCCCCAGCATTTT. Its protein is CASSLDTVLYQPQHF.

This chain links TRBV19 with TRBJ1-1; no clear D. The V and J ends lost 5 bases and 4 bases respectively, with 17 bases between them. The CDR3 covers 15 residues. From germline, CDR1 is LNHDA and CDR2 SQIVND (reference sequence). The CDR3 spells CASSQPPQTSTEAFF. CDR3 nucleotide sequence: TGTGCCAGTAGTCAGCCACCACAGACGTCCACTGAAGCTTTCTTT.

V gene TRBV2 combines with J gene TRBJ1-5; 9 positions match TRBD1. CDR1 is SNHLY and CDR2 is FYNNEI in the germline V gene. CDR3 length equals 17 residues. V shed 5 bases, J shed 5 bases, and the junction held 13 bases outside the gene matches. CDR3 nucleotide sequence: TGTGCCAGCAGTTCCACTCCGGGACAGGGAAAGGATCAGCCCCAGCATTTT. This codes for CASSSTPGQGKDQPQHF.

V is TRBV20-1 and J is TRBJ1-5; no reliable D call. This CDR3 comprises 13 residues. Between the trimmed V and J ends, which lost 3 bases and 3 bases, there was a span of 9 bases. Germline values: CDR1 DFQATT, CDR2 SNEGSKA (reference sequence). CDR3 DNA: TGCAGTGCTAGTAGGTTGGCCAATCAGCCCCAGCATTTT. Translating gives CSASRLANQPQHF.

The CDR3 DNA reads as TGCGCCAGCAGCTCGACAGGGAACGAGCAGTACTTC. Its translation is CASSSTGNEQYF. J is TRBJ2-7 and V is TRBV5-1; 7 bases align to TRBD1. The CDR3 contains 12 residues. Trimming cost V 3 bases and J 5 bases; bases outside gene matches: 2. CDR1 SGHRS and CDR2 YFSETQ come from the germline V gene. Variable domain in full (rest from reference TRBV5-1 and TRBJ2-7): KAGVTQTPRYLIKTRGQQVTLSCSPISGHRSVSWYQQTPGQGLQFLFEYFSETQRNKGNFPGRFSGRQFSNSRSEMNVSTLELGDSALYLCASSSTGNEQYFGPGTRLTVT.

This clonotype was seen many times. This chain connects TRBV30 to TRBJ2-7; 8 nucleotides agree with TRBD1. The CDR3 spans 13 residues. The V gene's germline CDR1 is GTSNPN and CDR2 SVGIG (reference sequence). The junction had 7 bases not matched to a gene; V was cut back by 0 bases and J by 9 bases. The CDR3 sequence is CAWSVRQGNWQYF. CDR3 nucleotide sequence: TGTGCCTGGAGTGTACGACAGGGGAACTGGCAGTACTTC.

This clonotype was seen ten or more times. The gene calls are TRBV12-3 or TRBV12-4 and TRBJ1-1; tentative D call: TRBD1 (5 bases). The CDR3 totals 12 residues. Trimming took 3 bases from V and 5 from J, leaving 7 bases between them. DNA of the CDR3: TGTGCCAGCAGTTTTAAGGGGACTGAAGCTTTCTTT. Amino acids: CASSFKGTEAFF.

This clonotype was seen a handful of times. The CDR3 here is CASSGLAGYSEQFF. CDR3 coding DNA: TGTGCCAGCAGTGGACTAGCGGGATATAGTGAGCAGTTCTTC. The V gene is TRBV7-2, the J gene TRBJ2-1; TRBD2 agrees at 12 bases. The CDR3 length is 14 residues. Germline assignment: CDR1 SGHTA and CDR2 FQGNSA. Trimming removed 6 bases from V and 9 bases from J; junction bases left unmatched: 6.

This clonotype is medium-sized by share. This chain uses TRBV12-3 or TRBV12-4 with TRBJ1-1, with TRBD1 identical over 7 bases. The CDR3 is 16 residues long. With 3 bases clipped from V and 4 bases from J, the junction kept 11 bases outside the gene matches. CDR3 sequence (DNA): TGTGCCAGCAGTTTCCAGGGCGGCTCAGGGGGCACTGAAGCTTTCTTT. This sequence encodes CASSFQGGSGGTEAFF.

There are many counts of this clonotype. The chain joins TRBV27 to TRBJ1-2; tentatively, D is TRBD1 (5 bases). The germline V and J ends were trimmed by 6 bases and 6 bases, with 29 bases remaining between them. The CDR3 contains 18 residues. Looked up from germline, CDR1 is MNHEY and CDR2 is SMNVEV (reference sequence). The DNA of the CDR3 is TGTGCCAGCAGCCCCGAGGGCCCAACCGGGGGATTAACTGATGGCTACACCTTC. Amino acids: CASSPEGPTGGLTDGYTF.

This clonotype was seen repeatedly, ten times or more. The gene calls are TRBV20-1 and TRBJ1-1; D may be TRBD1 (5 bases). V was clipped by 6 bases and J by 6 bases, with 14 bases between them. Germline CDR1 reads DFQATT; CDR2 reads SNEGSKA (reference sequence). The CDR3 runs to 12 residues. CDR3 region: CSARPGAAEAFF. The CDR3 coding sequence is TGCAGTGCCAGACCTGGGGCGGCTGAAGCTTTCTTT.